This is a list of T cell receptor beta chains from one sample in a study of cytomegalovirus exposure and HLA in healthy donors. Method: immunoSEQ multiplex PCR; TCRdb's copy keeps in-frame clones and lacks some. The sample holds around 300,000 clones, approximately 86% seen once. Sequenced sample: PBMCs. The receptors derive from a woman aged 30 to 39 in good health and CMV-seropositive. CDR3s include the opening cysteine and the closing phenylalanine or tryptophan. The D gene is left open where the match is weak. Clone sizes are given selectively: once, few, many, or a class where the clone is expanded.

J: TRBJ1-5; size: .; D: .; V: TRBV27; CDR3: CASRGGAYQPQHF; DNA: TGTGCCAGCAGGGGGGGGGCCTATCAGCCCCAGCATTTT
J: TRBJ1-2; size: .; D: TRBD1; V: TRBV30; CDR3: CAWEGQGIGYTF; DNA: TGTGCCTGGGAGGGACAGGGGATTGGCTACACCTTC
J: TRBJ2-7; size: .; D: TRBD1; V: TRBV10-3; CDR3: CAISGGDRPYEQYF; DNA: TGTGCCATCAGTGGGGGGGACAGGCCTTACGAGCAGTACTTC
J: TRBJ2-1; size: .; D: .; V: TRBV4-2; CDR3: CASSHPGTSSYNEQFF; DNA: TGTGCCAGCAGCCATCCCGGGACCAGCTCCTACAATGAGCAGTTCTTC
J: TRBJ1-6; size: .; D: .; V: TRBV9; CDR3: CASTQGGSYNSPLHF; DNA: TGTGCCAGCACCCAAGGGGGATCCTATAATTCACCCCTCCACTTT
J: TRBJ2-5; size: .; D: .; V: TRBV15; CDR3: CATSRGETQYF; DNA: TGTGCCACCAGCAGAGGAGAGACCCAGTACTTC
J: TRBJ2-5; size: .; D: .; V: TRBV11-1; CDR3: CASSLGNRQETQYF; DNA: TGTGCCAGCAGCTTAGGCAACCGCCAAGAGACCCAGTACTTC
J: TRBJ2-7; size: .; D: .; V: TRBV7-6; CDR3: CASSLGWGRDNEQYF; DNA: TGTGCCAGCAGCTTAGGTTGGGGCAGGGACAACGAGCAGTACTTC
J: TRBJ1-6; size: .; D: .; V: TRBV5-1; CDR3: CASSLSSGNNSPLHF; DNA: TGCGCCAGCAGCTTGAGCTCAGGGAATAATTCACCCCTCCACTTT
J: TRBJ1-1; size: .; D: .; V: TRBV29-1; CDR3: CSVVSNTEAFF; DNA: TGCAGCGTTGTCAGCAACACTGAAGCTTTCTTT
J: TRBJ1-1; size: .; D: .; V: TRBV29-1; CDR3: CSVEGLGQGEAFF; DNA: TGCAGCGTTGAAGGATTGGGGCAGGGTGAAGCTTTCTTT
J: TRBJ2-2; size: .; D: TRBD2; V: TRBV9; CDR3: CASSLGLGTSGSANTGELFF; DNA: TGTGCCAGCAGCTTAGGGCTCGGGACTAGCGGGAGCGCGAACACCGGGGAGCTGTTTTTT
J: TRBJ2-5; size: .; D: .; V: TRBV27; CDR3: CASTSTSQTQYF; DNA: TGTGCCAGCACCTCGACCTCACAGACCCAGTACTTC
J: TRBJ1-1; size: .; D: .; V: TRBV30; CDR3: CAWSVPGQNLAMNTEAFF; DNA: TGTGCCTGGAGTGTACCTGGACAGAATTTAGCCATGAACACTGAAGCTTTCTTT
J: TRBJ2-1; size: .; D: .; V: TRBV11-3; CDR3: CASRGREDNEQFF; DNA: TGTGCCAGCAGGGGCAGGGAGGACAATGAGCAGTTCTTC
J: TRBJ2-1; size: .; D: TRBD2; V: TRBV6-1; CDR3: CASSESLAGKFNEQFF; DNA: TGTGCCAGCAGTGAATCACTAGCGGGAAAATTCAATGAGCAGTTCTTC
J: TRBJ2-3; size: .; D: .; V: TRBV9; CDR3: CASSVLASDTQYF; DNA: TGTGCCAGCAGCGTATTAGCGTCAGATACGCAGTATTTT
J: TRBJ1-2; size: .; D: .; V: TRBV6-5; CDR3: CASSLGEGSGYTF; DNA: TGTGCCAGCAGTTTAGGTGAGGGCTCGGGCTACACCTTC
J: TRBJ1-1; size: .; D: .; V: TRBV5-1; CDR3: CASSLVANTEAFF; DNA: TGCGCCAGCAGCTTGGTAGCTAACACTGAAGCTTTCTTT
J: TRBJ2-3; size: .; D: .; V: TRBV30; CDR3: CAWSVLSDTQYF; DNA: TGTGCCTGGAGTGTACTCTCAGATACGCAGTATTTT
J: TRBJ2-7; size: .; D: TRBD2; V: TRBV27; CDR3: CASSPAGVEYEQYF; DNA: TGTGCCAGCAGTCCCGCGGGAGTGGAGTACGAGCAGTACTTC
J: TRBJ2-1; size: .; D: .; V: TRBV4-3; CDR3: CASSQEGTPSYNEQFF; DNA: TGCGCCAGCAGCCAAGAAGGGACTCCCTCCTACAATGAGCAGTTCTTC
J: TRBJ2-2; size: .; D: TRBD1; V: TRBV18; CDR3: CASSPLPGGASTGELFF; DNA: TGTGCCAGCTCACCACTACCAGGGGGCGCGAGCACCGGGGAGCTGTTTTTT
J: TRBJ2-5; size: .; D: TRBD2; V: TRBV12-5; CDR3: CASGPGTSGETQYF; DNA: TGTGCTAGTGGCCCTGGGACTAGCGGGGAGACCCAGTACTTC
J: TRBJ2-1; size: .; D: .; V: TRBV10-3; CDR3: CAISESVIASNEQFF; DNA: TGTGCCATCAGTGAGTCGGTGATAGCGAGCAATGAGCAGTTCTTC
J: TRBJ1-1; size: .; D: .; V: TRBV29-1; CDR3: CSGMTASTETFF; DNA: TGCAGCGGGATGACTGCGAGCACTGAAACTTTCTTT
J: TRBJ1-5; size: .; D: .; V: TRBV30; CDR3: CAWSQRLNQPQHF; DNA: TGTGCCTGGAGCCAGAGACTCAATCAGCCCCAGCATTTT
J: TRBJ1-3; size: .; D: .; V: TRBV6-1; CDR3: CASRKGQNSGNTIYF; DNA: TGTGCCAGCAGGAAGGGGCAGAACTCTGGAAACACCATATATTTT
J: TRBJ2-4; size: .; D: .; V: TRBV25-1; CDR3: CASSEIGPKAKNIQYF; DNA: TGTGCCAGCAGTGAAATCGGACCGAAAGCCAAAAACATTCAGTACTTC
J: TRBJ2-1; size: .; D: .; V: TRBV2; CDR3: CASSAWLVDEQFF; DNA: TGTGCCAGCAGTGCCTGGTTGGTGGATGAGCAGTTCTTC
J: TRBJ2-7; size: .; D: .; V: TRBV7-3; CDR3: CASSLPGSEQYF; DNA: TGTGCCAGCAGCTTACCAGGTTCCGAGCAGTACTTC
J: TRBJ1-3; size: .; D: TRBD1; V: TRBV29-1; CDR3: CSVGQGAGNTIYF; DNA: TGCAGCGTGGGACAGGGGGCTGGAAACACCATATATTTT
J: TRBJ1-5; size: few; D: .; V: TRBV5-6; CDR3: CASSLPNQPQHF; DNA: TGTGCCAGCAGCTTGCCCAATCAGCCCCAGCATTTT
J: TRBJ1-5; size: .; D: .; V: TRBV28; CDR3: CASKGGNQPQHF; DNA: TGTGCCAGCAAAGGGGGCAATCAGCCCCAGCATTTT
J: TRBJ2-5; size: .; D: .; V: TRBV29-1; CDR3: CSGRDSGETQYF; DNA: TGCAGCGGCCGGGACAGCGGGGAGACCCAGTACTTC
J: TRBJ2-3; size: .; D: TRBD2; V: TRBV6-4; CDR3: CASSNHAGGLTDTQYF; DNA: TGTGCCAGCAGTAACCATGCGGGAGGCTTGACAGATACGCAGTATTTT
J: TRBJ1-3; size: .; D: TRBD1; V: TRBV28; CDR3: CASSLRGTGVGNTIYF; DNA: TGTGCCAGCAGTTTAAGGGGGACAGGGGTCGGAAACACCATATATTTT
J: TRBJ1-1; size: .; D: .; V: TRBV5-1; CDR3: CASSPDSFLRAFF; DNA: TGCGCCAGCAGCCCGGACAGTTTTCTGAGGGCTTTCTTT
J: TRBJ2-1; size: .; D: .; V: TRBV20-1; CDR3: CSAREYYGQFF; DNA: TGCAGTGCTAGAGAGTATTATGGGCAGTTCTTC
J: TRBJ2-7; size: .; D: .; V: TRBV23-1; CDR3: CASSHLPAASISYEQYF; DNA: TGCGCCAGCAGTCATCTCCCGGCGGCCAGCATCTCCTACGAGCAGTACTTC
J: TRBJ1-3; size: .; D: .; V: TRBV29-1; CDR3: CSVGITGVSSGNTIYF; DNA: TGCAGCGTAGGAATAACCGGAGTTAGCTCTGGAAACACCATATATTTT
J: TRBJ2-1; size: .; D: .; V: TRBV27; CDR3: CASSPTNNEQFF; DNA: TGTGCCAGCAGTCCCACCAACAATGAGCAGTTCTTC
J: TRBJ2-7; size: .; D: .; V: TRBV28; CDR3: CASSLSHDRGYEQYF; DNA: TGTGCCAGCAGTTTATCCCACGACAGAGGATACGAGCAGTACTTC
J: TRBJ1-1; size: once; D: .; V: TRBV5-1; CDR3: CASSLGGDATEAFF; DNA: TGCGCCAGCAGCTTGGGTGGGGACGCAACTGAAGCTTTCTTT
J: TRBJ2-3; size: .; D: TRBD1; V: TRBV30; CDR3: CAWRSPGQGATDTQYF; DNA: TGTGCCTGGAGATCCCCGGGACAGGGGGCCACAGATACGCAGTATTTT
J: TRBJ1-6; size: .; D: TRBD1; V: TRBV6-6; CDR3: CASSRTRDRGSPLHF; DNA: TGTGCCAGCAGCAGGACCAGGGACAGGGGATCACCCCTCCACTTT
J: TRBJ1-3; size: .; D: .; V: TRBV11-2; CDR3: CASSLSFRGSSGNTIYF; DNA: TGTGCCAGCAGTCTCTCTTTCCGTGGGAGCTCTGGAAACACCATATATTTT
J: TRBJ2-7; size: .; D: .; V: TRBV28; CDR3: CASSLRAVAGYEQYF; DNA: TGTGCCAGCAGTTTACGCGCAGTCGCCGGGTACGAGCAGTACTTC